This TCR beta chain was captured by sequencing in a study of human T cells and chemical hapten exposure (dated by TCRdb to the early 2020s). The study in broad terms: For sensitization, 2% DPC in acetone was applied to a 2 cm by 2 cm area of upper inner arm skin. The libraries were sequenced as a pool, and the TCR yield per sample differed mostly because of small variations in library volumes within the pool. Patients additionally received weekly therapeutic DPC doses to the scalp throughout the approximately 25-week study period. This study followed changes in the peripheral blood TCR repertoire in vivo during primary and secondary sensitization of alopecia patients to the hapten diphenylcyclopropenone (DPC). Most of the patients in the cohort were female, and the cohort covered alopecia areata with under or over 50% scalp involvement, alopecia totalis and alopecia universalis. Patch testing was done on the upper back using Finn chambers containing 0.01% DPC, and results were scored after 6 days according to International Contact Dermatitis Research Group standards. Blood samples were taken from patients before sensitization (week 0) and at 2, 6 and about 24 weeks after DPC sensitization. Approximately 28 alopecia patients gave blood for TCR sequencing at one to four time points (pre-sensitization, 2, 6 and 24 weeks). The research as a whole found: Significantly more large CDR3 similarity clusters were formed by expanded TCRs than by pre-sensitization or healthy control sets, consistent with antigen-driven responses. No change with DPC sensitization was found in the number of TCRs above 1 in 1000 frequency, and no evidence of global repertoire structure alterations was found. All patients had alopecia, a presumed autoimmune disease, so their immune response might differ from that of healthy individuals. Patch test score correlated positively with the number of PT1 expanded TCRs, reaching significance at thresholds 8, 16 and 32 but not at 4. After repeated subsampling, the strength of the expansion versus patch-test correlation and the threshold at which it became significant changed.

Looking up the germline V gene (reference sequence) yields CDR1 GTSNPN and CDR2 SVGIG. V loses 0 bases at its end and J loses 5 bases; junction bases beyond the gene matches: 6. The CDR3 covers 15 residues, taking in both the cysteine and the phenylalanine. Only the CDR3 part of the read is kept: 45 bases, read in frame from the first base. Taken with the paper, the label for time point translates to: pre-sensitization, week 0. The treatment or condition label for this specimen denotes: therapeutic diphenylcyclopropenone sensitization with weekly scalp DPC. At each patch-test visit, blood was drawn before the patch test was applied. Patients were considered eligible if aged 18 to 70, diagnosed with alopecia and deemed suitable for DPC therapy, and patients were excluded if pregnant. Unfractionated whole blood was collected in Tempus Blood RNA tubes, and total RNA was extracted from that blood. This clonotype was seen at least ten times. Its antigen is still unknown. Per-base quality was not reported, and no clone a single base away is much larger than it.

The library came from RACE. Sequencing relied on a NextSeq 500. During library preparation, unique molecular identifiers were attached to individual cDNA molecules so that TCRs could be counted in a quantitative, reproducible way. Each blood RNA sample was used to sequence both TCR alpha and TCR beta chains. In the authors' own workflow: The median number of TCRs per sample was approximately 93,000, ranging from roughly 20,000 to 690,600. V, J and CDR3 annotation of the TCR reads was performed with the Decombinator software suite. For the PS versus PT1 abundance plots, all samples were subsampled to the same number of TCRs (28,000). Expanded TCRs were defined as absent before sensitization and observed at least eight times at the 2-week time point. Using fastp at Q25 and MiXCR, TCRdb reprocessed the public reads and kept productive beta chains. Every entry covers one CDR3 protein and lists the most common genes and DNA from its rows. The V and J calls reflect TCRdb's pipeline rather than the authors' work. Here the sample has under 50,000 distinct CDR3 sequences; 7.5% to 9% occur a single time. 1% to 1.5% of the sample lies in the top ten.

Sequenced material: whole blood, taken in connection with sensitization to the hapten diphenylcyclopropenone (DPC). This sequence originates from a woman aged 45 to 65 with alopecia areata. Some clones in this sample may be carry-over from other donors' samples. In this chain, TRBV30 is recombined with TRBJ2-3; TRBD1 aligns with 9 central bases. The CDR3 reads CAWSVRDRVQDTQYF. The sequence in DNA is TGTGCCTGGAGTGTAAGGGACAGGGTTCAAGATACGCAGTATTTT.